This T cell receptor (beta chain) originates from a study of technical replicates of blood from a few donors. This clone was observed a single time. This CDR3 spans 13 amino acids. Germline CDR1 reads SGHVS; CDR2 reads FQNEAQ. The junction had 8 bases not matched to a gene; V was cut back by 10 bases and J by 2 bases. Only in-frame clones appear in the TCRdb table, and some are missing; sequencing was by immunoSEQ multiplex PCR. Among under 70,000 clones listed, roughly nine tenths were seen once. The sequence was collected from a human donor in good health. V is TRBV7-8 and J is TRBJ2-7; 7 bases agree with TRBD1. The sequencing sample was made of T cells isolated from PBMCs. The chain's CDR3 is CATRDSPTYEQYF. In DNA, the CDR3 is TGTGCCACCCGGGACAGTCCCACCTACGAGCAGTACTTC.